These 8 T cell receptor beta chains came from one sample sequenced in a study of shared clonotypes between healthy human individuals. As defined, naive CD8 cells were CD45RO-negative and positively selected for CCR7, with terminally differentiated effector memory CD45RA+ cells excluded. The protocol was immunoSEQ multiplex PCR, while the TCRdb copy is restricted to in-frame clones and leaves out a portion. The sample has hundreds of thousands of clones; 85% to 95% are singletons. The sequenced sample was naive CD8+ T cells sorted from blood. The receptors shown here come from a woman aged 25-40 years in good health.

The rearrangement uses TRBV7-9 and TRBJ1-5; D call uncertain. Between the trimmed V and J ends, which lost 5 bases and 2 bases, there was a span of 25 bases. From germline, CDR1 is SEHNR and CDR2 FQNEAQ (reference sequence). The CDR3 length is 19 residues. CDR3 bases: TGTGCCAGCAGCCCCACAAGTTCAAAAGCGGGAGGTGGCAATCAGCCCCAGCATTTT. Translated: CASSPTSSKAGGGNQPQHF.

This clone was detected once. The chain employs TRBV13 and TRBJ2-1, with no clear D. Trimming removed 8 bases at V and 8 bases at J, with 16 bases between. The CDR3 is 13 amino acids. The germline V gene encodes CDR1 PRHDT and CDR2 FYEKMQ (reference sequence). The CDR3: CASRNLGSYEQFF. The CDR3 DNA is TGTGCCAGCCGGAACCTAGGATCTTATGAGCAGTTCTTC.

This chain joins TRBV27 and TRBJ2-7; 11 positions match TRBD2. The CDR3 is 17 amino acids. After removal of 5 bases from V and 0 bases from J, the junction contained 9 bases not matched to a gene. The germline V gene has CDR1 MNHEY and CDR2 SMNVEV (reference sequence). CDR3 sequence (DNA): TGTGCCAGCAGTCCGTCGACTAGCGGGGACTTCTCCTACGAGCAGTACTTC. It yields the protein CASSPSTSGDFSYEQYF.

The CDR3 loop is CASSNPDGQGAGETQYF. The CDR3 bases are TGTGCCAGCAGCAACCCGGACGGACAGGGGGCGGGAGAGACCCAGTACTTC. The V gene is TRBV11-2, the J gene TRBJ2-5; TRBD1 matches at 11 bases. Germline-derived CDR1 and CDR2 are SGHAT and FQNNGV. V lost 5 bases and J lost 4; bases outside the gene matches: 12. CDR3 length: 17 residues.

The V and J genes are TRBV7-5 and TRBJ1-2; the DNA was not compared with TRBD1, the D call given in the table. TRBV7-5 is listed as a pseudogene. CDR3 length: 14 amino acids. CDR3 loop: CVRSSCRVYYGYTF. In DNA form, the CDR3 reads TGTGTCAGAAGCTCGTGCAGGGTTTACTATGGCTACACCTTC.

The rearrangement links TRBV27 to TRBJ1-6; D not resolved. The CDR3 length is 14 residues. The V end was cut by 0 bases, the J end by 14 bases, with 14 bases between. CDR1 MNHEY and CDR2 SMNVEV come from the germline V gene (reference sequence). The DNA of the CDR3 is TGTGCCAGCAGTTTATCCTCCACGCCGAGGTCCCTCCACTTT. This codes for CASSLSSTPRSLHF.

For the CDR3, the DNA is TGTGCCAGTAGCCAGGGGGCTGGGGGTTCTTACAATGAGCAGTTCTTC. Encoded protein: CASSQGAGGSYNEQFF. The rearrangement links TRBV19 to TRBJ2-1; 8 positions agree with TRBD1. Germline V gene sequence: CDR1 LNHDA, CDR2 SQIVND (reference sequence). The V segment lost 6 bases and the J segment 4 bases; nucleotides outside the gene matches: 11. This CDR3 is 16 amino acids long.

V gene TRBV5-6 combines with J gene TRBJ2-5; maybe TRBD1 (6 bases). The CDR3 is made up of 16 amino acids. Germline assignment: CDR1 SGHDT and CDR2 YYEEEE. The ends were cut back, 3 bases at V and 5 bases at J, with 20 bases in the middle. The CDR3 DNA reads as TGTGCCAGCAGCTCCTCGTACAGGGTATCTGTTGAGACCCAGTACTTC. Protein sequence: CASSSSYRVSVETQYF. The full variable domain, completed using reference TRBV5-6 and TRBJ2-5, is DAGVTQSPTHLIKTRGQQVTLRCSPKSGHDTVSWYQQALGQGPQFIFQYYEEEERQRGNFPDRFSGHQFPNYSSELNVNALLLGDSALYLCASSSSYRVSVETQYFGPGTRLLVL.